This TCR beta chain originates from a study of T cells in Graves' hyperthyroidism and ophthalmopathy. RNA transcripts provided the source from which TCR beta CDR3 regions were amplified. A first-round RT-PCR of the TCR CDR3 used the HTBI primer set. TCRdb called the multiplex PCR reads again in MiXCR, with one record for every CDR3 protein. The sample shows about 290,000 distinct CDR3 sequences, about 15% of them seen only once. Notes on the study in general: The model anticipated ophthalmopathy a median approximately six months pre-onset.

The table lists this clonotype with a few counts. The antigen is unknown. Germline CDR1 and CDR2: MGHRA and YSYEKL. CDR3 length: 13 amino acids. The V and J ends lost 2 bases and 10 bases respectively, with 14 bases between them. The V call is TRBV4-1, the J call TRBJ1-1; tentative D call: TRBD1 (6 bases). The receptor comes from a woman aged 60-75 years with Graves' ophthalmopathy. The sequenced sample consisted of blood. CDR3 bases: TGCGCCAGCAGCCAACCCATAACAGGGAGAGCTTTCTTT. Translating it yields CASSQPITGRAFF.